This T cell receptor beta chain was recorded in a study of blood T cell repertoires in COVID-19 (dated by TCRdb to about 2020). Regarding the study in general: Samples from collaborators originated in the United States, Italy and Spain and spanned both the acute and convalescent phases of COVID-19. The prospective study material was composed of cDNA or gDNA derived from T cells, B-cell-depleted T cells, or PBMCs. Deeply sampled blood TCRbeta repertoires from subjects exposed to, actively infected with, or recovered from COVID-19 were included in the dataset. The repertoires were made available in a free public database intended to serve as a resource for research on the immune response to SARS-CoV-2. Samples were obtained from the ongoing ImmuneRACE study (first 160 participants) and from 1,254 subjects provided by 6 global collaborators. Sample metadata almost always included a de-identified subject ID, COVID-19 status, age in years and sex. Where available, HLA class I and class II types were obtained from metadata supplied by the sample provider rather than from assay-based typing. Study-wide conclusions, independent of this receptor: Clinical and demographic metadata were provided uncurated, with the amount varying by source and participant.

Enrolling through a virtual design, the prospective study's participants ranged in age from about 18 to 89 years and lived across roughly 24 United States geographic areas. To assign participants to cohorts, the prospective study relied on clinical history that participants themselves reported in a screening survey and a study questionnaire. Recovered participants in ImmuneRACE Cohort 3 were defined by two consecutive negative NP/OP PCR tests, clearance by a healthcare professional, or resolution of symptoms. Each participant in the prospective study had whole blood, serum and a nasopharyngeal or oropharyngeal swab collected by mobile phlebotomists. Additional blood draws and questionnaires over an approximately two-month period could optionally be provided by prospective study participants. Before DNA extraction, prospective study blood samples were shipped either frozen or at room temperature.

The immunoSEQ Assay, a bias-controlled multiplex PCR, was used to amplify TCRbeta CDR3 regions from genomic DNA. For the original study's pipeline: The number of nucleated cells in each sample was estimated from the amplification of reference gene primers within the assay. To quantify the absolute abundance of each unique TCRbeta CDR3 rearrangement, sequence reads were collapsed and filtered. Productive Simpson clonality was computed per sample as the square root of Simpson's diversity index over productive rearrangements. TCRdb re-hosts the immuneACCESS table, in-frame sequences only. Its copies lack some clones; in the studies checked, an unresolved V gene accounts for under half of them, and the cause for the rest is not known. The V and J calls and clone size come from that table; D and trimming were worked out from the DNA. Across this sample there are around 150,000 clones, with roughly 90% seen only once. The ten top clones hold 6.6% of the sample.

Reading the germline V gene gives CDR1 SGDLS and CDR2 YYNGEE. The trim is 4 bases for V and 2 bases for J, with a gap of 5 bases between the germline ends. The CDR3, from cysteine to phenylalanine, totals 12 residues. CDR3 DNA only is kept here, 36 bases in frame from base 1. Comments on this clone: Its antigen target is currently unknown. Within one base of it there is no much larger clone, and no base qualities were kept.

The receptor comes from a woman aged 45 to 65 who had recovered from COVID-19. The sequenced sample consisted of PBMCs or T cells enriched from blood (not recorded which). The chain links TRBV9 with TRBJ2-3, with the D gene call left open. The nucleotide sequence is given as TGTGCCAGCAGCCCCTTCACAGATACGCAGTATTTT. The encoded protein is CASSPFTDTQYF.